Shown below are 22 T cell receptor beta chains from a single sample sequenced in a study of CXCR3-negative and CXCR3-positive naive CD8 T cells. Study findings and constraints: In CXCR3-positive naive cells, the TRB CDR3s were more hydrophobic than in CXCR3-negative naive cells.

For these receptors, no antigen is known. Each TRB cDNA library was prepared by 5' RACE (with UMI labels). TCRdb reprocessed the 5' RACE reads, with one entry per CDR3 protein and no DNA. This listing includes thousands of distinct CDR3 sequences. The sample taken for sequencing was naive CXCR3+ CD8+ T cells from blood. This sample's subset: CD45RO-CCR7+CD27+CD95- naive CD8+ T cells expressing CXCR3 (TNR3+). These receptors were taken from a human donor in good health. Some clones in this sample may be carry-over from other donors' samples.

The chain uses TRBV11-2 and TRBJ1-1. Germline values: CDR1 SGHAT, CDR2 FQNNGV. The CDR3 runs to 13 residues. This CDR3 reads CASSKTTPAEAFF.

Frequency places this clonotype as medium-sized. The chain carries TRBV7-2 and TRBJ2-5; TCRdb proposes TRBD1, but this gene call is untestable without DNA. The CDR3 sequence is 12 residues long. The germline gives CDR1 SGHTA, CDR2 FQGNSA. CDR3 in amino acids: CASSSVGGTQYF.

In terms of frequency, this clonotype is medium-sized (0.01 to 0.1%). The chain joins TRBV29-1 to TRBJ2-1; absent DNA, TCRdb's TRBD1 call cannot be checked. This CDR3 contains 14 residues. CDR1 is SQVTM, CDR2 ANQGSEA, per germline. CDR3: CSVEIGRAYNEQFF.

The chain uses TRBV7-7 and TRBJ2-2; TCRdb gives TRBD2 as the D gene, but with no DNA this cannot be confirmed. The V gene's germline CDR1 is SSHAT and CDR2 FNYEAQ (reference sequence). The CDR3 contains 13 residues. The CDR3 sequence is CASGSLDTGELFF.

The chain couples TRBV10-3 to TRBJ2-7. Germline CDR1 is ENHRY and CDR2 is SYGVKD. The CDR3 totals 16 residues. This CDR3 reads CAISESSWGRSYEQYF.

The V gene is TRBV5-1, the J gene TRBJ2-5; the TCRdb D gene call, TRBD1, has no DNA to confirm it. The V gene's germline CDR1 is SGHRS and CDR2 YFSETQ. The CDR3 is made up of 14 amino acids. This CDR3 reads CASRQGTEQETQYF.

This clonotype counts as medium-sized by frequency. The chain carries TRBV29-1 and TRBJ2-4; TCRdb gives TRBD1 as the D gene, but with no DNA this cannot be confirmed. Germline CDR1 and CDR2: SQVTM and ANQGSEA. CDR3 length equals 14 residues. This CDR3 reads CSVTRLVDKNIQYF.

V gene TRBV29-1 combines with J gene TRBJ1-2; TCRdb reports TRBD1, a call that lacks DNA to check it against. Germline lookup yields CDR1 SQVTM and CDR2 ANQGSEA. The CDR3 is 13 residues long. The chain's CDR3 is CSTRDRGPYGYTF.

The gene calls are TRBV27 and TRBJ1-1. Germline CDR1 reads MNHEY; CDR2 reads SMNVEV (reference sequence). The CDR3 extends over 16 amino acids. The CDR3 sequence: CASIPFGTGLNTEAFF.

Judged by frequency, this clonotype is medium-sized. The chain recombines TRBV3-1 with TRBJ1-1; the TCRdb D gene call, TRBD1, has no DNA to confirm it. This CDR3 contains 13 residues. Per the germline V gene, CDR1 is LGHDT and CDR2 is YNNKEL (reference sequence). The CDR3 sequence is CASSQDLSPGAFF.

This clonotype is medium-sized by frequency. The chain joins TRBV20-1 to TRBJ1-1; TCRdb names TRBD1, which stays unverified in the absence of DNA. The CDR3 length is 15 residues. The germline V gene has CDR1 DFQATT and CDR2 SNEGSKA (reference sequence). The CDR3 loop is CSARAWGQGASEAFF.

The chain recombines TRBV20-1 with TRBJ2-2. From germline, CDR1 is DFQATT and CDR2 SNEGSKA (reference sequence). CDR3 length: 12 residues. The chain's CDR3 is CSARSDVGELFF.

The chain uses TRBV20-1 and TRBJ2-7; TCRdb lists TRBD2, though no DNA is available to test this call. CDR1 is DFQATT and CDR2 is SNEGSKA in the germline V gene (reference sequence). This CDR3 is built from 14 residues. The CDR3 loop is CSAPGPGGSYEQYF.

The CDR3 here is CASSLGGGSADTQYF. The chain combines TRBV7-2 with TRBJ2-3; TCRdb picks TRBD1, but there is no DNA to check that call. Germline V CDR1 and CDR2: SGHTA, FQGNSA. CDR3 size: 15 residues.

This clonotype ranks as medium-sized (0.01 to 0.1%) in terms of frequency. The gene calls are TRBV9 and TRBJ2-7; the D call of TRBD2 rests on TCRdb alone, since no DNA is present to check it. The CDR3 has 18 amino acids. Germline values: CDR1 SGDLS, CDR2 YYNGEE. CDR3 sequence: CASSPRLAGVSYADEQYF.

This clonotype ranks as medium-sized in terms of frequency. The V call is TRBV5-6, the J call TRBJ2-2. CDR1 is SGHDT, CDR2 YYEEEE, per germline. The CDR3 runs 12 residues. CDR3 sequence: CASSLLSGELFF.

This clonotype is classed as medium-sized (0.01 to 0.1%) by frequency. The rearrangement joins TRBV29-1 to TRBJ2-2; TCRdb designates TRBD1, a call that cannot be tested without DNA. This CDR3 has 16 residues. Germline-derived CDR1 and CDR2 are SQVTM and ANQGSEA. CDR3 sequence reads: CSVVHGIRANTGELFF.

V usage is TRBV18 and J usage is TRBJ1-1; TCRdb picks TRBD1, but there is no DNA to check that call. Germline V gene lookup returns CDR1 KGHSH and CDR2 LQKENI. The CDR3 runs 14 residues. The CDR3 spells CASSPGQMNTEAFF.

Here the CDR3 reads CASSVGAGGTYEQYF. This sequence joins TRBV2 and TRBJ2-7; TCRdb outputs TRBD2, but without DNA this stays unchecked. CDR3 length: 15 residues. CDR1 is SNHLY, CDR2 FYNNEI, per germline.

This clonotype counts as medium-sized (0.01 to 0.1%) by frequency. The chain is built from TRBV29-1 and TRBJ2-3; there is no DNA to check the TCRdb D call of TRBD1. The CDR3 consists of 14 residues. Germline V lookup: CDR1 SQVTM, CDR2 ANQGSEA. CDR3 protein: CSVAGTGFTDTQYF.

The CDR3 sequence is CSVGPRAAGEYEQYF. The genes are TRBV29-1 and TRBJ2-7; TCRdb's assignment of TRBD2 cannot be checked, as there is no DNA. Germline V gene data show CDR1 as SQVTM and CDR2 as ANQGSEA. The CDR3 length is 15 residues.

In terms of frequency, this clonotype is medium-sized. The V and J genes are TRBV28 and TRBJ2-7; without DNA, the TCRdb call of TRBD1 cannot be checked. This CDR3 has 14 residues. Germline V gene sequence: CDR1 MDHEN, CDR2 SYDVKM. The CDR3 sequence: CASHPQAELYEQYF.